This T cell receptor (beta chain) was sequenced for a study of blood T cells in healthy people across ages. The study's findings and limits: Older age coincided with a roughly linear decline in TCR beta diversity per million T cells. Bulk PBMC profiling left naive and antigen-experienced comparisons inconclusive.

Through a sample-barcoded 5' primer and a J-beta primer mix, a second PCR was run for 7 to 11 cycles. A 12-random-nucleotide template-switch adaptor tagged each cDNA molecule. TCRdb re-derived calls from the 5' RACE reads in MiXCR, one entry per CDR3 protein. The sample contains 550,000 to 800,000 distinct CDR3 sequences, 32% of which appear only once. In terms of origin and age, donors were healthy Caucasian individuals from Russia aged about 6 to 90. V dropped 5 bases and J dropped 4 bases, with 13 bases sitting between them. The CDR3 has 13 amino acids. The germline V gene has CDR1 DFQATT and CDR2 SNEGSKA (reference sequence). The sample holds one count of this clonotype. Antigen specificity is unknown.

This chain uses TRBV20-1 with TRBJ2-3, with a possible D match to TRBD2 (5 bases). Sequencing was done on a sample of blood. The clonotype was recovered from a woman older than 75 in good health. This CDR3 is CSAGGRDPDTQYF. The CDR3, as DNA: TGCAGTGCTGGCGGGCGTGACCCAGATACGCAGTATTTT.